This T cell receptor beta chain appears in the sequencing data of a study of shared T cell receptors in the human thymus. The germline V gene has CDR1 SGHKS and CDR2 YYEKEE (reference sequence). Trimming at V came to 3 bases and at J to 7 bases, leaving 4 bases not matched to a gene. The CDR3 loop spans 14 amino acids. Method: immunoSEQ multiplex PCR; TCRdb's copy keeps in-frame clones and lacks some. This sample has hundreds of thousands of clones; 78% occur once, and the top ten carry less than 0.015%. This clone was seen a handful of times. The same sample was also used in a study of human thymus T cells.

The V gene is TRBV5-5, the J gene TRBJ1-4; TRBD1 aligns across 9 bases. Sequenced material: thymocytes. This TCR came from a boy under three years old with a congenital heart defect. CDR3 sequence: CASSSDRGGEKLFF. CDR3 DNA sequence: TGTGCCAGCAGCTCGGACAGGGGCGGTGAAAAACTGTTTTTT. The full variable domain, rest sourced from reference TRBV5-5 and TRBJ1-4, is DAGVTQSPTHLIKTRGQQVTLRCSPISGHKSVSWYQQVLGQGPQFIFQYYEKEERGRGNFPDRFSARQFPNYSSELNVNALLLGDSALYLCASSSDRGGEKLFFGSGTQLSVL.